This T cell receptor (beta chain) derives from a study of blood T cell repertoires in COVID-19. Study as a whole: Researchers got acute and convalescent COVID-19 samples from the United States, Italy and Spain. Sample material is recorded as cDNA or gDNA derived from T cells, B-cell-depleted T cells, or PBMCs.

Enrolled through a virtual design, the participants were between roughly 18 and 100 years of age and came from under 25 US areas. V was cut by 3 bases and J by 4 bases, with 9 bases left in between. CDR1 is MNHNS, CDR2 SASEGT, per germline. The CDR3 totals 13 residues. Per the authors' pipeline: The authors estimated nucleated cell counts from reference gene primer amplification. Data came from immunoSEQ multiplex PCR; TCRdb stores just in-frame clones and leaves some out. The V and J calls and clone size were taken over from that table, and D and trimming were inferred from the DNA. In the table there are around 240,000 clones, about 91% of which are singletons.

The sequence was collected from a human donor in a cohort exposed to, infected with or recovered from COVID-19 (not recorded which). The donor label of this sample is uncertain. Sample: PBMCs or T cells enriched from blood (not recorded which). This chain links TRBV6-1 with TRBJ1-2; D unclear. The CDR3 loop reads CASSDHPGYGYTF. CDR3 in DNA: TGTGCCAGCAGTGACCATCCGGGCTATGGCTACACCTTC.